One and the same sample provided the 19 T cell receptor beta chains below, sequenced in a study of T-cell reconstitution after alpha-beta-depleted transplantation in children. A library of TCRbeta sequences, prepared with unique molecular identifiers, was generated. MiXCR was run by TCRdb on the PCR reads, yielding one entry per CDR3 protein. The sample carries about 980,000 distinct CDR3 sequences, roughly 29% recorded once. The sample here was PBMCs, mostly from graft donor cells, taken 360 days after TCRalphabeta/CD19-depleted stem cell transplant. These receptors were taken from a boy in the first two years of life who had a stem cell transplant for SCID, so the T cells may come from the graft donor.

This clonotype was observed a few times. The chain links TRBV30 to TRBJ2-7, with 10 bases lining up with TRBD1. In germline, CDR1 is GTSNPN, CDR2 SVGIG (reference sequence). V trimming: 2 bases; J trimming: 6 bases; junction bases outside the gene matches: 4. The CDR3 is 13 residues long. CDR3 sequence (DNA): TGTGCCTGGAGTATTGGACAGGGGGGCGAGCAGTACTTC. Its protein is CAWSIGQGGEQYF.

The rearrangement links TRBV2 to TRBJ1-5; a weak D match, TRBD1 (5 bases). CDR3 size: 15 residues. V shed 6 bases and J shed 4 bases, with 16 bases lying between them. Germline loops: CDR1 SNHLY, CDR2 FYNNEI. CDR3 sequence (DNA): TGTGCCAGCAGCGAGTCAGGGACGCCAAATCAGCCCCAGCATTTT. The encoded protein is CASSESGTPNQPQHF. Combining the CDR3 with reference TRBV2 and TRBJ1-5 gives the whole variable domain EPEVTQTPSHQVTQMGQEVILRCVPISNHLYFYWYRQILGQKVEFLVSFYNNEISEKSEIFDDQFSVERPDGSNFTLKIRSTKLEDSAMYFCASSESGTPNQPQHFGDGTRLSIL.

In its sample, this clonotype was seen a few times. V and J are TRBV9 and TRBJ1-3; TRBD1 is a possible D gene (6 bases). Trimming left V 0 bases short and J 4 bases short, with 11 bases between. The germline V gene has CDR1 SGDLS and CDR2 YYNGEE. CDR3 length: 15 amino acids. In DNA form, the CDR3 reads TGTGCCAGCAGCGTAGATCAGGGGATCGGAAACACCATATATTTT. Translated, it gives CASSVDQGIGNTIYF.

V and J are TRBV29-1 and TRBJ2-7, with no clear D. V was trimmed by 1 base and J by 7 bases, leaving 8 bases between them. CDR1 and CDR2 (germline): SQVTM, ANQGSEA. CDR3 length: 11 amino acids. The CDR3 spells CSVEGMGEQYF. CDR3 nucleotide sequence: TGCAGCGTTGAAGGTATGGGAGAGCAGTACTTC.

The chain has TRBV5-1 and TRBJ1-5; D remains unclear. V was clipped by 1 base and J by 3 bases, with 14 bases between them. The CDR3 consists of 16 residues. From germline, CDR1 is SGHRS and CDR2 YFSETQ. The DNA of the CDR3 is TGCGCCAGCAGCTTGACTGGCGGAAGCCCCAATCAGCCCCAGCATTTT. Its translation is CASSLTGGSPNQPQHF.

This chain links TRBV11-2 with TRBJ2-2, with 11 bases fitting TRBD2. V lost 4 bases to trimming and J lost 7 bases; unmatched junction nucleotides: 11. The germline V gene has CDR1 SGHAT and CDR2 FQNNGV. The CDR3 extends over 17 amino acids. The CDR3 nucleotides are TGTGCCAGCAGCTCTCACCTCCGACTAGCGGGGAACGGGGAGCTGTTTTTT. This codes for CASSSHLRLAGNGELFF.

V gene TRBV20-1 combines with J gene TRBJ2-5; D may be TRBD1 (6 bases). The CDR3 totals 13 residues. CDR1 is DFQATT and CDR2 is SNEGSKA in the germline V gene (reference sequence). V was trimmed by 4 bases and J by 1 base, leaving 10 bases between them. The CDR3 bases are TGCAGTGCTACTGTAGGGGGCCAAGAGACCCAGTACTTC. Translated: CSATVGGQETQYF.

The gene calls are TRBV10-3 and TRBJ2-7; 7 bases are a match to TRBD1. V shed 6 bases and J 0 bases; nucleotides not matched to a gene: 8. CDR3 length equals 15 residues. Germline V CDR1 and CDR2: ENHRY, SYGVKD. The CDR3 sequence is CAISRQGLSSYEQYF. In DNA form, the CDR3 reads TGTGCCATCAGCCGACAGGGCCTTAGCTCCTACGAGCAGTACTTC.

This clonotype appeared a few times. The chain is built from TRBV27 and TRBJ2-7; 9 bases map to TRBD1. V lost 6 bases, J lost 1 base, and 7 bases stayed unmatched. CDR1 is MNHEY and CDR2 is SMNVEV in the germline V gene (reference sequence). This CDR3 has 15 residues. The CDR3 loop is CASRGIGTGSYEQYF. The CDR3 nucleotides read TGTGCCAGCAGGGGGATCGGGACAGGGTCCTACGAGCAGTACTTC.

This clonotype was seen a few times. This rearrangement joins TRBV4-1 to TRBJ2-7; D may match TRBD1 or TRBD2 (5 bases each). V lost 1 base, J lost 4 bases, and 8 bases lay in between. The V gene's germline CDR1 is MGHRA and CDR2 YSYEKL. The CDR3 sequence is 13 residues long. CDR3 DNA: TGCGCCAGCAGCCAAGTGGGGGTTTACGAGCAGTACTTC. It encodes CASSQVGVYEQYF.

This clonotype has more than one count but fewer than ten. V usage is TRBV12-3 or TRBV12-4 and J usage is TRBJ2-5; possible D gene TRBD2, 5 bases. This CDR3 spans 14 amino acids. Trimming stripped 4 bases from V and 5 bases from J, with 14 bases between. The CDR3 coding sequence is TGTGCCAGCAGTTCCCAGACTATCCCGGAGACCCAGTACTTC. Its translation: CASSSQTIPETQYF.

The CDR3 loop reads CASTSRGQGDYEQYF. The DNA of the CDR3 is TGTGCCAGCACCTCCCGGGGACAGGGGGACTACGAGCAGTACTTC. The chain combines TRBV12-3 or TRBV12-4 with TRBJ2-7, with TRBD1 identical over 11 bases. The CDR3 spans 15 residues. Trimming took 7 bases from V and 3 from J; bases not matched to a gene: 8.

This chain's CDR3 is CASSNRGITDTQYF. The CDR3 DNA follows: TGTGCCAGCAGTAACCGGGGTATCACAGATACGCAGTATTTT. The V and J genes are TRBV27 and TRBJ2-3, with TRBD2 as a possible D gene (5 bases). The CDR3 spans 14 residues. Germline CDR1 MNHEY, CDR2 SMNVEV (reference sequence). The V end was cut by 5 bases, the J end by 2 bases, with 11 bases between.

The genes are TRBV5-1 and TRBJ1-5; D possibly corresponds to TRBD1 (5 bases). Trimming took off 4 bases at V and 2 bases at J, with 19 bases between the two ends. Per germline, CDR1 SGHRS and CDR2 YFSETQ. The CDR3 covers 17 residues. This chain's CDR3 is CASSDTRLGVGNQPQHF. The DNA for the CDR3 is TGCGCCAGCAGCGATACCCGCCTGGGGGTAGGCAATCAGCCCCAGCATTTT.

The sample holds a few counts of this clonotype. This sequence joins TRBV7-9 and TRBJ2-7, with TRBD2 identical over 7 bases. The CDR3 is made up of 15 amino acids. Per germline, CDR1 SEHNR and CDR2 FQNEAQ (reference sequence). After removal of 5 bases from V and 5 bases from J, the junction contained 12 bases not matched to a gene. CDR3 region: CASSPLGREIHEQYF. The DNA for the CDR3 is TGTGCCAGCAGCCCCCTTGGGAGGGAGATACACGAGCAGTACTTC.

This clonotype was observed once. The chain carries TRBV4-2 and TRBJ2-5, with 8 nucleotides matching TRBD2. Trimming removed 1 base from V and 3 bases from J; junction bases left unmatched: 7. Germline lookup yields CDR1 LGHNA and CDR2 YNFKEQ. The CDR3 has 16 residues. The CDR3 DNA reads as TGTGCCAGCAGCCAAGGCTATTCGGGGGGGAAAGAGACCCAGTACTTC. Its translation is CASSQGYSGGKETQYF.

The chain is built from TRBV5-1 and TRBJ2-3, with 7 bases matching TRBD1. Germline V lookup: CDR1 SGHRS, CDR2 YFSETQ. The CDR3 consists of 15 residues. Trimming took 3 bases from V and 1 from J; bases not matched to a gene: 5. CDR3 protein: CASSYTTGGTDTQYF. In nucleotides, the CDR3 is TGCGCCAGCAGCTATACTACAGGGGGCACAGATACGCAGTATTTT.

This clonotype was seen more than once but under ten times. The chain joins TRBV20-1 to TRBJ2-5, with TRBD1 matching 12 bases. This CDR3 is built from 14 residues. The V and J ends lost 1 base and 5 bases, in that order; junction bases with no gene match: 2. CDR1 and CDR2 from the germline V gene are DFQATT and SNEGSKA (reference sequence). CDR3 region: CSARGDRGPETQYF. The CDR3 DNA reads as TGCAGTGCTAGAGGGGACAGGGGGCCTGAGACCCAGTACTTC.

The table lists this clonotype with many counts. The chain recombines TRBV18 with TRBJ2-3, with D tentatively TRBD2 (6 bases). Per germline, CDR1 KGHSH and CDR2 LQKENI. Between the trimmed V and J ends, which lost 8 bases and 3 bases, there was a span of 15 bases. The CDR3 runs 14 residues. CDR3: CASSPPGGTDTQYF. The CDR3 region has the DNA TGTGCCAGCAGCCCCCCCGGGGGAACAGATACGCAGTATTTT. The variable domain in full, completed from reference TRBV18 and TRBJ2-3, reads NAGVMQNPRHLVRRRGQEARLRCSPMKGHSHVYWYRQLPEEGLKFMVYLQKENIIDESGMPKERFSAEFPKEGPSILRIQQVVRGDSAAYFCASSPPGGTDTQYFGPGTRLTVL.